These 3 T cell receptor beta chains share one sample of origin, sequenced in a study of T cell changes during pregnancy in multiple sclerosis. Only in-frame clones appear in the TCRdb table, and some are missing; sequencing was by immunoSEQ multiplex PCR. The table records some 39,000 clones, about 89% of them present only once. The starting material was CD4+ T cells from peripheral blood mononuclear cells, obtained in the third trimester of pregnancy. The receptor source for this set is a female donor in good health, enrolled as a control in a pregnancy study.

This clone rates as medium-sized. V and J are TRBV11-2 and TRBJ2-7; 7 bases map to TRBD2. V lost 9 bases to trimming and J lost 5 bases; unmatched junction nucleotides: 10. Germline lookup yields CDR1 SGHAT and CDR2 FQNNGV. The CDR3 spans 13 residues. CDR3 amino acids: CASRLAHGNEQYF. The CDR3 coding sequence is TGTGCCAGTAGACTAGCCCATGGCAACGAGCAGTACTTC.

The chain's CDR3 is CASSMGGEGSIEAFF. The CDR3 bases are TGTGCCAGTAGTATGGGGGGTGAGGGCAGCATTGAAGCTTTCTTT. V gene TRBV19 combines with J gene TRBJ1-1, with a possible D match to TRBD1 (5 bases). The ends were cut back, 3 bases at V and 7 bases at J, with 18 bases in the middle. Per germline, CDR1 LNHDA and CDR2 SQIVND (reference sequence). This CDR3 is built from 15 residues.

This chain uses TRBV27 with TRBJ1-1, with 7 bases fitting TRBD1. Germline CDR1 MNHEY, CDR2 SMNVEV (reference sequence). After removal of 5 bases from V and 5 bases from J, the junction contained 11 bases not matched to a gene. CDR3 length: 15 amino acids. This CDR3 is CASSPADRIGTEAFF. CDR3 DNA: TGTGCCAGCAGTCCTGCGGACAGGATTGGGACTGAAGCTTTCTTT.